What follows are 23 T cell receptor beta chains derived from one specimen sequenced in a study of vaccination and CD4 T cells after COVID-19 (dated by TCRdb to between 2021 and 2024). Interpreted using the paper, the treatment or condition label stands for: roughly 11-day PBMC culture with coronavirus spike peptide pools or control peptides (ViraFEST assay). Receptor libraries were prepared by PCR. Sequencing relied on an Illumina iSeq 100. TCR sequencing of DNA from cultured CD4+ T cells used the Oncomine TCR Beta short-read assay at the Johns Hopkins FTIC core. TCRdb took the public reads, trimmed them with fastp at Q25, ran MiXCR for clone calling and kept in-frame beta chains. Under each unique CDR3 protein, matching rows form one entry showing the most common genes and DNA. This sample lists more than 15,000 distinct CDR3 sequences; 35% to 50% were detected once. Approximately 10% of the sample lies in the top ten.

No antigen is known for these receptors. Material: CD4+ T cells from blood, cultured in vitro, obtained after SARS-CoV-2 vaccination. Receptor source: a human donor who had recovered from COVID-19.

This clonotype was seen a single time. This chain connects TRBV6-1 to TRBJ2-2, with TRBD2 as a possible D gene (6 bases). Germline assignment: CDR1 MNHNS and CDR2 SASEGT. The CDR3 totals 14 residues. Trimming left V 7 bases short and J 1 base short, with 10 bases between. The CDR3 protein is CASMARGNTGELFF. For the CDR3, the DNA is TGTGCCAGCATGGCGCGGGGGAACACCGGGGAGCTGTTTTTT.

The J gene is TRBJ1-2, the V gene TRBV6-1, with TRBD1 identical over 7 bases. Per the germline V gene, CDR1 is MNHNS and CDR2 is SASEGT. The CDR3 sequence is 14 residues long. The CDR3 loop reads CASGGGTDNYGYTF. The CDR3, as DNA: TGTGCGTCCGGGGGGGGGACAGACAACTATGGCTACACCTTC.

This clonotype was seen more than once but under ten times. V usage is TRBV6-1 and J usage is TRBJ2-1; maybe TRBD1 (6 bases). CDR1 is MNHNS and CDR2 is SASEGT in the germline V gene. Trimming removed 6 bases from V and 9 bases from J, with 12 bases in between. This CDR3 contains 12 residues. This CDR3 is CASRSGTTEQFF. The CDR3 region has the DNA TGTGCCAGCAGATCCGGGACAACTGAGCAGTTCTTC.

The chain uses TRBV10-3 and TRBJ1-4; D remains ambiguous. V shed 11 bases and J shed 2 bases, with 12 bases lying between them. Per the germline V gene, CDR1 is ENHRY and CDR2 is SYGVKD. This CDR3 region has 13 residues. The CDR3 nucleotides read TGTGCCGCGCGAGGGCAGACTAATGAAAAACTGTTTTTT. Translated, it gives CAARGQTNEKLFF.

V is TRBV18 and J is TRBJ1-1; 7 positions match TRBD1. The germline gives CDR1 KGHSH, CDR2 LQKENI. Germline trimming cut 3 bases from V and 11 bases from J; bases unmatched to any gene: 9. CDR3 length: 13 residues. CDR3 in amino acids: CASSPGHQDRAFF. As DNA, the CDR3 is TGTGCCAGCTCACCCGGACACCAGGACAGGGCTTTCTTT.

The sample holds a few counts of this clonotype. This sequence joins TRBV19 and TRBJ1-2; 9 nucleotides match TRBD1. This CDR3 is built from 14 residues. The ends lost 5 bases at V and 9 bases at J; junction bases unmatched: 10. The germline CDR1 and CDR2 sequences are LNHDA and SQIVND (reference sequence). CDR3 nucleotide sequence: TGTGCCAGTAGTTTCCATGGGGACAGGGACAGCTACACCTTC. It specifies CASSFHGDRDSYTF.

This clonotype has just a few counts. The chain uses TRBV24-1 and TRBJ2-1, with a tentative D call TRBD1 (5 bases). The CDR3 consists of 16 residues. The germline V gene has CDR1 KGHDR and CDR2 SFDVKD. The germline V and J ends were trimmed by 0 bases and 3 bases, with 11 bases remaining between them. The CDR3 sequence: CATSDLRQGNYNEQFF. CDR3 nucleotide sequence: TGTGCCACCAGTGATTTGCGGCAGGGCAACTACAATGAGCAGTTCTTC.

This clonotype was counted between two and nine times. This chain connects TRBV20-1 to TRBJ1-3; D possibly corresponds to TRBD1 (5 bases). The germline V gene encodes CDR1 DFQATT and CDR2 SNEGSKA (reference sequence). Trimming removed 0 bases from V and 3 bases from J, with 18 bases in between. This CDR3 has 17 residues. The CDR3 DNA is TGCAGTGCTAGAGAGAAGGACATCTGGAGACGTGGAAACACCATATATTTT. Encoded protein: CSAREKDIWRRGNTIYF.

The chain joins TRBV30 to TRBJ1-6, with 8 nucleotides matching TRBD1. J lost 10 bases, V lost 4 bases, and 6 bases had no gene match. CDR1 is GTSNPN, CDR2 SVGIG, per germline (reference sequence). The CDR3 has 13 residues. The CDR3 region has the DNA TGTGCCTGGAATTCAGGGGGCGACTCACCCCTCCACTTT. Its translation is CAWNSGGDSPLHF. The variable domain in full, completed from reference TRBV30 and TRBJ1-6, reads SQTIHQWPATLVQPVGSPLSLECTVEGTSNPNLYWYRQAAGRGLQLLFYSVGIGQISSEVPQNLSASRPQDRQFILSSKKLLLSDSGFYLCAWNSGGDSPLHFGNGTRLTVT.

In this sample, this clonotype turned up a few times. In nucleotides, the CDR3 is TGTGCCAGTGGAGTGGCCGCGGGCACTGAAGCTTTCTTT. Its protein is CASGVAAGTEAFF. The rearrangement links TRBV19 to TRBJ1-1; no reliable D call. Germline lookup yields CDR1 LNHDA and CDR2 SQIVND (reference sequence). Trimming took 8 bases from V and 4 from J, leaving 14 bases between them. The CDR3 length is 13 residues.

V gene TRBV24-1 combines with J gene TRBJ2-5, with TRBD1 matching over 9 bases. CDR1 and CDR2 from the germline V gene are KGHDR and SFDVKD. J lost 1 base, V lost 0 bases, and 2 bases had no gene match. CDR3 size: 16 residues. The CDR3 spells CATSDLGTGSQETQYF. CDR3 nucleotides: TGTGCCACCAGTGATTTGGGGACAGGGTCCCAAGAGACCCAGTACTTC.

To note about this clonotype: Compared with germline, one end of the junction differs, possibly owing to a read error. This chain links TRBV2 with TRBJ2-7; 10 bases fit TRBD2. Germline V gene sequence: CDR1 SNHLY, CDR2 FYNNEI. This CDR3 spans 12 amino acids. CDR3 nucleotide sequence: TGTGCCAGCAGAGAACTTACGGGACTAGCGAGTTTC. Amino acid sequence: CASRELTGLASF.

The CDR3 sequence is CSAKPPGLAGVMAKNIQYF. The DNA for the CDR3 is TGCAGTGCGAAACCACCGGGACTAGCGGGAGTTATGGCCAAAAACATTCAGTACTTC. The rearrangement joins TRBV20-1 to TRBJ2-4; TRBD2 agrees at 14 bases. J gave up 1 base and V 6 bases, and 14 bases lay outside the gene matches. Germline values: CDR1 DFQATT, CDR2 SNEGSKA (reference sequence). The CDR3 is made up of 19 amino acids.

V is TRBV28 and J is TRBJ2-5; D gene ambiguous. The CDR3 extends over 15 amino acids. V dropped 8 bases and J dropped 4 bases, with 20 bases sitting between them. CDR1 is MDHEN and CDR2 is SYDVKM in the germline V gene. The CDR3 bases are TGTGCCAGCGGATCTAATCGTGGTTCGGGAGAGACCCAGTACTTC. As protein: CASGSNRGSGETQYF.

This clonotype rates as medium-sized. The gene calls are TRBV20-1 and TRBJ1-5; D gene unclear. Per the germline V gene, CDR1 is DFQATT and CDR2 is SNEGSKA (reference sequence). Trimming left V 6 bases short and J 6 bases short, with 9 bases between. This CDR3 contains 11 residues. The CDR3 DNA reads as TGCAGTGCCCTGTGGGGTCAGCCCCAGCATTTT. This codes for CSALWGQPQHF.

The genes are TRBV6-1 and TRBJ2-7; D remains unclear. CDR1 MNHNS and CDR2 SASEGT come from the germline V gene. The CDR3 has 12 residues. Trimming cost V 6 bases and J 6 bases, with 12 bases left between them. CDR3 sequence: CASRPPSAEQYF. CDR3 DNA: TGTGCCAGCAGACCCCCCTCGGCCGAGCAGTACTTC.

The CDR3 bases are TGTGCCAGTATTTATTGGGGGGCGCAAGGGACTGAAGCTTTCTTT. Protein product: CASIYWGAQGTEAFF. The chain uses TRBV19 and TRBJ1-1; TRBD1 might be the D (6 bases). The length of the CDR3 is 15 residues. With 7 bases removed from V and 5 bases from J, the gap between germline ends came to 20 bases. Germline CDR1 reads LNHDA; CDR2 reads SQIVND (reference sequence).

This sequence joins TRBV11-2 and TRBJ2-1, with a possible D match to TRBD2 (7 bases). Looked up from germline, CDR1 is SGHAT and CDR2 is FQNNGV. CDR3 length: 15 residues. Trimming took off 5 bases at V and 7 bases at J, with 18 bases between the two ends. The CDR3 nucleotides read TGTGCCAGCAGCCTCCTCCGGGGGGCCGGGAATGAGCAGTTCTTC. Residues: CASSLLRGAGNEQFF.

The V and J genes are TRBV7-6 and TRBJ2-7; D is uncertain. The V and J ends lost 5 bases and 1 base respectively, with 9 bases between them. The CDR3 runs to 13 residues. Germline CDR1 and CDR2: SGHVS and FNYEAQ. CDR3 in amino acids: CASSLQRSYEQYF. The CDR3 DNA sequence: TGTGCCAGCAGCCTACAGAGGTCCTACGAGCAGTACTTC.

This clonotype was recorded once. The chain joins TRBV12-5 to TRBJ2-3; 7 nucleotides align to TRBD2. CDR3 length: 14 residues. Per germline, CDR1 LGHNT and CDR2 FRNRAP. V was clipped by 6 bases and J by 4 bases; unmatched bases: 7. This chain's CDR3 is CASGPGLVADTQYF. CDR3 sequence (DNA): TGTGCTAGTGGCCCAGGACTAGTCGCAGATACGCAGTATTTT.

The rearrangement links TRBV25-1 to TRBJ2-5, with no clear D. The CDR3 loop spans 15 amino acids. Germline assignment: CDR1 MGHDK and CDR2 SYGVNS. V was clipped by 1 base and J by 0 bases, with 9 bases between them. The CDR3 DNA is TGTGCCAGCAGTGAATTGATGCGGTACCAAGAGACCCAGTACTTC. It is translated as CASSELMRYQETQYF.

This clonotype has a handful of counts. This chain links TRBV27 with TRBJ1-6; TRBD1 matches at 8 bases. V lost 4 bases and J lost 1; bases outside the gene matches: 3. Germline assignment: CDR1 MNHEY and CDR2 SMNVEV (reference sequence). This CDR3 has 16 amino acids. The CDR3: CASSYRTGSYNSPLHF. CDR3 DNA sequence: TGTGCCAGCAGTTACCGGACAGGGTCCTATAATTCACCCCTCCACTTT.

The chain carries TRBV20-1 and TRBJ1-5, with 12 bases fitting TRBD1. V was pared by 7 bases and J by 0 bases, with 4 bases of the junction left unmatched. CDR1 and CDR2 from the germline V gene are DFQATT and SNEGSKA (reference sequence). This CDR3 spans 15 amino acids. The chain's CDR3 is CSVGDRGHSNQPQHF. Here the CDR3 DNA reads TGCAGTGTGGGGGACAGGGGGCATAGCAATCAGCCCCAGCATTTT.